This T cell receptor (beta chain) emerged from a study of T-cell memory formation after mild COVID-19. Study-level information: Clusters of TCRs were largely donor specific.

This CDR3 is built from 16 residues. Germline loops: CDR1 SEHNR, CDR2 FQNEAQ (reference sequence). The ends were cut back, 4 bases at V and 4 bases at J, with 14 bases in the middle. TCRdb used MiXCR to reprocess the 5' RACE reads, holding one entry per CDR3 protein. The sample comprises around 35,000 distinct CDR3 sequences, 7.7% of which are singletons, and over 25% rests with the top ten. Study-level points and caveats: Shrinking CD4+ clones resided mostly in CM and EM, and CD8+ ones in EMRA. Pre-infection memory harbored some responding clones, suggesting cross-reactive memory joined.

This clonotype was counted ten times or more. Its antigen remains unidentified. The chain has TRBV7-9 and TRBJ1-6; D ambiguous. This receptor was taken from a man in his late teens or twenties who had mild COVID-19 (a few samples of this study predate the infection). Cell type and time point are not known. Sequenced input: PBMCs or a T cell subset sorted from them (not recorded which). CDR3 DNA: TGTGCCAGCAGCTCCTTCGGCGGGGTGTATAATTCACCCCTCCACTTT. This translates into CASSSFGGVYNSPLHF.